The 11 T cell receptor beta chains given below trace back to one sample, sequenced in a study of blood T cell repertoires in COVID-19. TCRdb's copy holds only in-frame clones and misses some; the assay was immunoSEQ multiplex PCR. The data contain some 140,000 clones, over 60% of them seen just once; the ten biggest clones take up under 15%. Material for sequencing was peripheral blood. These receptors were obtained from an elderly man with acute or convalescent COVID-19.

The chain combines TRBV2 with TRBJ1-2, with 7 bases identical to TRBD1. Germline V lookup: CDR1 SNHLY, CDR2 FYNNEI. This CDR3 has 14 residues. J was trimmed by 5 bases and V by 2 bases; bases with no gene match: 5. The CDR3 DNA reads TGTGCCAGCAGTGAAAGAGGGGGCTTTTATGGCTACACCTTC. Translated, it gives CASSERGGFYGYTF.

The chain carries TRBV7-2 and TRBJ2-6, with D tentatively TRBD2 (5 bases). From germline, CDR1 is SGHTA and CDR2 FQGNSA. The CDR3 consists of 19 residues. Trimming removed 4 bases from V and 1 base from J, with 20 bases in between. CDR3: CASSSGGSRVRSGANVLTF. The DNA for the CDR3 is TGTGCCAGCAGCTCCGGAGGATCAAGGGTACGATCTGGGGCCAACGTCCTGACTTTC. Based on the CDR3 plus reference TRBV7-2 and TRBJ2-6, the full variable domain is GAGVSQSPSNKVTEKGKDVELRCDPISGHTALYWYRQSLGQGLEFLIYFQGNSAPDKSGLPSDRFSAERTGGSVSTLTIQRTQQEDSAVYLCASSSGGSRVRSGANVLTFGAGSRLTVL.

The rearrangement uses TRBV28 and TRBJ1-4, with no clear D. The CDR3 totals 15 residues. Germline-derived CDR1 and CDR2 are MDHEN and SYDVKM. Trimming removed 5 bases from V and 3 bases from J, with 13 bases in between. CDR3 in DNA: TGTGCCAGCAGTGGGAGGGAGGTTGCTAATGAAAAACTGTTTTTT. Protein: CASSGREVANEKLFF.

The chain links TRBV3-1 (or the pseudogene TRBV3-2) to TRBJ1-5; possibly TRBD1 for D (6 bases). Trimming removed 8 bases at V and 3 bases at J, with 8 bases between. CDR1 and CDR2 (germline): LGHDT, YNNKEL (reference sequence). This CDR3 has 12 residues. The CDR3: CASGQFNQPQHF. In DNA form, the CDR3 reads TGTGCCAGCGGACAGTTCAATCAGCCCCAGCATTTT.

The chain uses TRBV5-6 and TRBJ1-1; D gene ambiguous. Germline V lookup: CDR1 SGHDT, CDR2 YYEEEE. This CDR3 spans 11 amino acids. The V end was cut by 5 bases, the J end by 1 base, with 3 bases between. The DNA of the CDR3 is TGTGCCAGCAGACAGAACACTGAAGCTTTCTTT. It specifies CASRQNTEAFF.

The sample holds a few counts of this clone. The chain recombines TRBV5-1 with TRBJ2-3; tentative D call: TRBD2 (5 bases). CDR3 size: 15 residues. The germline CDR1 and CDR2 sequences are SGHRS and YFSETQ. The V gene lost 0 bases and the J gene lost 3 bases, with 11 bases spanning the gap. The CDR3 region has the DNA TGCGCCAGCAGCTTGGTGGGCCCGGGGACAGATACGCAGTATTTT. Its translation: CASSLVGPGTDTQYF.

The CDR3 reads CATSRTDRDSPLHF. In nucleotides, the CDR3 is TGTGCCACCAGCAGGACGGACAGGGACTCACCCCTCCACTTT. V is TRBV15 and J is TRBJ1-6, with 8 nucleotides matching TRBD1. CDR3 length: 14 amino acids. Germline V CDR1 and CDR2: LNHNV, YYDKDF (reference sequence). The junction had 5 bases not matched to a gene; V was cut back by 3 bases and J by 10 bases. The full variable domain, rest sourced from reference TRBV15 and TRBJ1-6, is DAMVIQNPRYQVTQFGKPVTLSCSQTLNHNVMYWYQQKSSQAPKLLFHYYDKDFNNEADTPDNFQSRRPNTSFCFLDIRSPGLGDTAMYLCATSRTDRDSPLHFGNGTRLTVT.

The chain is built from TRBV6-6 and TRBJ2-7, with D perhaps matching TRBD1 (6 bases). In germline, CDR1 is MNHNY, CDR2 SVGAGI (reference sequence). V gave up 4 bases and J gave up 1 base, with 17 bases separating them. The CDR3 spans 16 residues. Here the CDR3 DNA reads TGTGCCAGCAGTTCGTTAAGGGGGTCTCCTTCCTACGAGCAGTACTTC. Amino acid sequence: CASSSLRGSPSYEQYF.

The chain employs TRBV15 and TRBJ2-7; no definite D call. The V gene's germline CDR1 is LNHNV and CDR2 YYDKDF (reference sequence). The V end was cut by 6 bases, the J end by 4 bases, with 7 bases between. CDR3 length: 11 amino acids. CDR3 amino acids: CATSGGYEQYF. The CDR3 DNA reads TGTGCCACCAGTGGCGGATACGAGCAGTACTTC.

CDR3 nucleotides: TGTGCCAGCAGTGAAACGGGAGACATGAACACTGAAGCTTTCTTT. As protein: CASSETGDMNTEAFF. This sequence joins TRBV25-1 and TRBJ1-1; D uncertain. CDR1 and CDR2 from the germline V gene are MGHDK and SYGVNS. This CDR3 spans 15 amino acids. Trimming removed 2 bases from V and 0 bases from J, with 10 bases in between.

The chain employs TRBV2 and TRBJ1-1; possibly TRBD1 for D (5 bases). V shed 2 bases and J shed 5 bases, with 15 bases lying between them. Germline CDR1 and CDR2: SNHLY and FYNNEI. The CDR3 is 15 amino acids. The CDR3 loop reads CASSERGRLGTEAFF. In DNA form, the CDR3 reads TGTGCCAGCAGTGAAAGGGGTCGGCTTGGGACTGAAGCTTTCTTT.